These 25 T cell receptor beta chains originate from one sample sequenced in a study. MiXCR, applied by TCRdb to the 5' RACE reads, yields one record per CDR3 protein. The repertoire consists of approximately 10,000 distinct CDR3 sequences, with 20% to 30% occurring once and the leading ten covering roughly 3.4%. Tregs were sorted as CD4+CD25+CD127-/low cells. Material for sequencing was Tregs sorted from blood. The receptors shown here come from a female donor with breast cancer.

CDR3 nucleotide sequence: TGTGCCAGCAGCCCCATGCCAGGGGGAAACTACGAGCAGTACTTC. Its protein is CASSPMPGGNYEQYF. V is TRBV7-3 and J is TRBJ2-7; TRBD1 aligns across 7 bases. V was pared by 5 bases and J by 3 bases, with 10 bases of the junction left unmatched. From germline, CDR1 is SGHTA and CDR2 FQGTGA. This CDR3 has 15 residues.

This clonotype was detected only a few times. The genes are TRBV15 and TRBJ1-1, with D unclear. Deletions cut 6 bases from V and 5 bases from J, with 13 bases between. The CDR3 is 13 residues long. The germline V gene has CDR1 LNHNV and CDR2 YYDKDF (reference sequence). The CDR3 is CATRTGVGTEAFF. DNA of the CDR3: TGTGCCACCAGAACCGGGGTTGGGACTGAAGCTTTCTTT.

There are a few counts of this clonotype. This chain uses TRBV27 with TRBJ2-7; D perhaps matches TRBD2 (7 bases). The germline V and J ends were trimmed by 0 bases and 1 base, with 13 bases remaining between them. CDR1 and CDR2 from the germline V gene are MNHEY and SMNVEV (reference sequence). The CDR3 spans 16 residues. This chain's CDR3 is CASSLSGGDTSYEQYF. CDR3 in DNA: TGTGCCAGCAGTTTATCGGGGGGGGACACTTCCTACGAGCAGTACTTC.

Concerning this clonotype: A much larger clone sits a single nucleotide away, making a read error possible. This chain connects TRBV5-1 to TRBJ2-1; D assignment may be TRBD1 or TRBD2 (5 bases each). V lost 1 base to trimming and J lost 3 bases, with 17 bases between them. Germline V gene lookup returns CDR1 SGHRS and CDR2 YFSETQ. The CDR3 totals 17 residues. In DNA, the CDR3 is TGCGCCAGCAGCTTGATCCGCCGGGACCGGAACTACAATGAGCAGTTCTTC. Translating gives CASSLIRRDRNYNEQFF.

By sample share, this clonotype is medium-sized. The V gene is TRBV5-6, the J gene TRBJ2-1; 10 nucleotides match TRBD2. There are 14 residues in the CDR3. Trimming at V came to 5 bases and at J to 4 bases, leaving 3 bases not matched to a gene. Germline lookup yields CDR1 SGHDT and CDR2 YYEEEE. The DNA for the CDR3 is TGTGCCAGCAGTTGGACTAGCGGTTACAATGAGCAGTTCTTC. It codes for CASSWTSGYNEQFF. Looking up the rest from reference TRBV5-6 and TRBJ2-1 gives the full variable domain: DAGVTQSPTHLIKTRGQQVTLRCSPKSGHDTVSWYQQALGQGPQFIFQYYEEEERQRGNFPDRFSGHQFPNYSSELNVNALLLGDSALYLCASSWTSGYNEQFFGPGTRLTVL.

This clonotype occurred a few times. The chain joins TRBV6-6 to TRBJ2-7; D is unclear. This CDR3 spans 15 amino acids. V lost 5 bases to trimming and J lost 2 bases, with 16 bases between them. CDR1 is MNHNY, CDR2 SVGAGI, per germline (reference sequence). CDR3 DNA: TGTGCCAGCAGTCTCGGACGTTTACCCACCTACGAGCAGTACTTC. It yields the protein CASSLGRLPTYEQYF.

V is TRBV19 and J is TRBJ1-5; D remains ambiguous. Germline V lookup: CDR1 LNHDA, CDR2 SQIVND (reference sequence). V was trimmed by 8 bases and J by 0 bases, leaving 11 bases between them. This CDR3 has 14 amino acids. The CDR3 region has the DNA TGTGCCAGTGGGCGTCAGTTTAGCAATCAGCCCCAGCATTTT. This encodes CASGRQFSNQPQHF.

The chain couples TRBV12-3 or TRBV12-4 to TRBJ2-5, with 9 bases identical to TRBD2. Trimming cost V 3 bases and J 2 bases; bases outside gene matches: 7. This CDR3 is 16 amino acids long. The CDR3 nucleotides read TGTGCCAGCAGTTTTGCCCTAGCGGGGTTACAAGAGACCCAGTACTTC. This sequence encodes CASSFALAGLQETQYF.

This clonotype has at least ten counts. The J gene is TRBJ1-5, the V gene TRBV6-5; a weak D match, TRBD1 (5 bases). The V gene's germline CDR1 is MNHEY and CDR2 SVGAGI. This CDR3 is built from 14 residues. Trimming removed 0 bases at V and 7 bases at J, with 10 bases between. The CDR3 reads CASSYSGGTQPQHF. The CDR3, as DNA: TGTGCCAGCAGTTACTCGGGGGGAACGCAGCCCCAGCATTTT.

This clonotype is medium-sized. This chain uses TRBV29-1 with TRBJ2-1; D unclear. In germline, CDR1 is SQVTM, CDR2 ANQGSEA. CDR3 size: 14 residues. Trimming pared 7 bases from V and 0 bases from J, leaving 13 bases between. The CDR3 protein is CSARRYDSYNEQFF. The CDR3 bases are TGCAGCGCACGAAGATACGACTCCTACAATGAGCAGTTCTTC.

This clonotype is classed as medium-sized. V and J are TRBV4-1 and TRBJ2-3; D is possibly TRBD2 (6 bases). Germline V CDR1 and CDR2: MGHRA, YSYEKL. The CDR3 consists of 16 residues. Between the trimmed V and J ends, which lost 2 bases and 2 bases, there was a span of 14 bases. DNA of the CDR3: TGCGCCAGCAGCCAATTGGAGGGGAAAATCACAGATACGCAGTATTTT. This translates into CASSQLEGKITDTQYF.

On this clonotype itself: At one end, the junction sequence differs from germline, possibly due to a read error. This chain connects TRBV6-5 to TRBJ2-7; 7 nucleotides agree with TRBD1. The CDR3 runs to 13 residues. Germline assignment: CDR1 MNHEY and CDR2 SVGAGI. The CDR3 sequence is CASSGTVYGEQHF. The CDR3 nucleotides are TGTGCCAGCAGCGGGACAGTCTACGGCGAGCAGCACTTC.

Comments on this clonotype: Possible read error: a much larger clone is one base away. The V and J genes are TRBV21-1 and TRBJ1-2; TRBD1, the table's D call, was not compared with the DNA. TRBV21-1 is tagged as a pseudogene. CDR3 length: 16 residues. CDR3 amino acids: CASSIFRDRLNYGYAF. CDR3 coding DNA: TGTGCCAGCAGCATCTTCCGGGACAGGCTTAACTATGGCTACGCCTTC.

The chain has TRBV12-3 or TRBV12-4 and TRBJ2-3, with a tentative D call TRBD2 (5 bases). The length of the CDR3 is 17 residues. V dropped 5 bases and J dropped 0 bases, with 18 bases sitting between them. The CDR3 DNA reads TGTGCCAGCAGTCCCCAGGACGGGAAAACTAGCACAGATACGCAGTATTTT. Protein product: CASSPQDGKTSTDTQYF.

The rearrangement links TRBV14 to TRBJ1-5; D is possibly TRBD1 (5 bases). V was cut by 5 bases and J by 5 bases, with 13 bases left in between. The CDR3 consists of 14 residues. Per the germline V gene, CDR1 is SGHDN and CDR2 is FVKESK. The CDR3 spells CASSEGCGDQPQHF. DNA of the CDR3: TGTGCCAGCAGCGAGGGGTGCGGTGATCAGCCCCAGCATTTT.

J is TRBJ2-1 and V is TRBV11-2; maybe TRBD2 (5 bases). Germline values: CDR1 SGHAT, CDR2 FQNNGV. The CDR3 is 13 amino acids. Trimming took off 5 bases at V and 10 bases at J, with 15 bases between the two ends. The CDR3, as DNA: TGTGCCAGCAGCGTTGGACTGTTTTTCGAGCAGTTCTTC. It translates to CASSVGLFFEQFF.

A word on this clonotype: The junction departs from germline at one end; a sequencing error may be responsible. DNA for the CDR3: TGTGTCAGCAGTGTATATAGCGGGGGCGAACACAATGAGCAGTTCTTC. It codes for CVSSVYSGGEHNEQFF. V usage is TRBV6-5 and J usage is TRBJ2-1, with 9 bases identical to TRBD2. Germline-derived CDR1 and CDR2 are MNHEY and SVGAGI. The CDR3 runs to 16 residues.

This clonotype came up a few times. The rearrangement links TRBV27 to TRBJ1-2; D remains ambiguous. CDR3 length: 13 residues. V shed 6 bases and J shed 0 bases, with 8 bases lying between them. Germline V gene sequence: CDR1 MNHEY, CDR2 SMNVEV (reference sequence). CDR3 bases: TGTGCCAGCAGCTTCTCCACTAACTATGGCTACACCTTC. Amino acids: CASSFSTNYGYTF.

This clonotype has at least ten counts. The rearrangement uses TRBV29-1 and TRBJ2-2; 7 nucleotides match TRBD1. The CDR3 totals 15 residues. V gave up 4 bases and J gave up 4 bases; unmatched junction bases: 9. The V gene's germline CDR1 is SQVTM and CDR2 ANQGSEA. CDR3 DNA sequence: TGCAGCGTTGCGATGACAGGGTCCCGCACCGGGGAGCTGTTTTTT. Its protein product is CSVAMTGSRTGELFF.

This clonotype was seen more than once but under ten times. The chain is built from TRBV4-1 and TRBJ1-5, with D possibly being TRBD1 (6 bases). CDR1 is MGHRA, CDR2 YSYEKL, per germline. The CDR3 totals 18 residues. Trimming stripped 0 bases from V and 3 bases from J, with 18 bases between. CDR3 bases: TGCGCCAGCAGCCAAGATCTACTTAGGGGGGGTCCCAATCAGCCCCAGCATTTT. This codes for CASSQDLLRGGPNQPQHF.

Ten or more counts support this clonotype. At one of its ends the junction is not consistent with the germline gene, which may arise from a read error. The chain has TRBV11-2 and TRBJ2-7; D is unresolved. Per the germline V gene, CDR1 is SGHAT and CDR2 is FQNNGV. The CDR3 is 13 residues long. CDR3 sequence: CASSLESSYEQYF. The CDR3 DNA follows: TGTGCCAGCAGCCTAGAAAGCTCCTACGAGCAGTACTTC.

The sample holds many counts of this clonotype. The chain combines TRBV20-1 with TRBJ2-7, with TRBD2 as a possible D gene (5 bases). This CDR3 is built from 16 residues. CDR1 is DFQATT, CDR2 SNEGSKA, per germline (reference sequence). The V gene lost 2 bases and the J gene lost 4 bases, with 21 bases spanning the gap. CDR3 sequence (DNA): TGCAGTGCTAGATCGGAGCCTAGCCCAACCTTTTACGAGCAGTACTTC. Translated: CSARSEPSPTFYEQYF.

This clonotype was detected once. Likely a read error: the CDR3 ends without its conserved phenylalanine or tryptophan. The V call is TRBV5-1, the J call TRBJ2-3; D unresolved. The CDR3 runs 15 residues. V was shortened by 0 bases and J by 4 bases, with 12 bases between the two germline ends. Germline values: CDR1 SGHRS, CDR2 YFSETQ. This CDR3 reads CASSLGNPYADTQYL. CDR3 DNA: TGCGCCAGCAGCTTGGGAAACCCTTACGCAGATACGCAGTATTTA.

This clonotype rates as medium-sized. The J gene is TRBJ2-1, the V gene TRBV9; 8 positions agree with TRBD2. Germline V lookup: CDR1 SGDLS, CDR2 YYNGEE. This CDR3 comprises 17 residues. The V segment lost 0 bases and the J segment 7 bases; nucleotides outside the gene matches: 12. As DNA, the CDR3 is TGTGCCAGCAGCGTAGCTGCGACGGGAGGGCCAGCAAATGAGCAGTTCTTC. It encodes CASSVAATGGPANEQFF.

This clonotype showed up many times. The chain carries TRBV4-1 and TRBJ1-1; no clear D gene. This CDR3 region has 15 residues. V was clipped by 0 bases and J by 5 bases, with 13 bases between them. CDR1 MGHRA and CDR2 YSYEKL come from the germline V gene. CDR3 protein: CASSQEGRWMTEAFF. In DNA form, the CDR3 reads TGCGCCAGCAGCCAAGAGGGCAGGTGGATGACTGAAGCTTTCTTT.